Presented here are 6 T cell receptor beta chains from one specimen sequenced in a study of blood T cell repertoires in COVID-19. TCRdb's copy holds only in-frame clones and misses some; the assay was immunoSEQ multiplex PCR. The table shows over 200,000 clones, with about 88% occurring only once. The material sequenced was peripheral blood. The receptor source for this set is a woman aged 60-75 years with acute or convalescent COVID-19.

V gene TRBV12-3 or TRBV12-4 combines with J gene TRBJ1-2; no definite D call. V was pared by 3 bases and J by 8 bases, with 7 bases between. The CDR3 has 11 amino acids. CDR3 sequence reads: CASSFWEGYTF. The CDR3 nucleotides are TGTGCCAGCAGTTTTTGGGAGGGCTACACCTTC.

The CDR3 reads CATSRDRAGTNEQFF. CDR3 in DNA: TGTGCCACCAGCAGAGATAGGGCGGGGACCAATGAGCAGTTCTTC. This chain uses TRBV15 with TRBJ2-1; TRBD2 is a possible D gene (6 bases). The V gene's germline CDR1 is LNHNV and CDR2 YYDKDF (reference sequence). The CDR3 has 15 amino acids. V shed 0 bases and J shed 6 bases, with 12 bases lying between them.

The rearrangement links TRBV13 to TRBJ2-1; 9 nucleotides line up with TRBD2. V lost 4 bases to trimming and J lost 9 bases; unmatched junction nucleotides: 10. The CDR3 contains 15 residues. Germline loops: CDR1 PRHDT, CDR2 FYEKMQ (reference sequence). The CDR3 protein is CASSSPGTSISEQFF. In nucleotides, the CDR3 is TGTGCCAGCAGCTCGCCCGGGACTAGCATCAGTGAGCAGTTCTTC. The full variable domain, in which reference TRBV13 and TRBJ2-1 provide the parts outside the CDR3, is AAGVIQSPRHLIKEKRETATLKCYPIPRHDTVYWYQQGPGQDPQFLISFYEKMQSDKGSIPDRFSAQQFSDYHSELNMSSLELGDSALYFCASSSPGTSISEQFFGPGTRLTVL.

The CDR3 DNA is TGTGCCAGTAGTACAGCTAGCGGGGGGGCGGAGACCCAGTACTTC. Translation: CASSTASGGAETQYF. The chain carries TRBV19 and TRBJ2-5; 12 nucleotides match TRBD2. CDR1 and CDR2 from the germline V gene are LNHDA and SQIVND (reference sequence). V lost 4 bases, J lost 5 bases, and 5 bases stayed unmatched. This CDR3 spans 15 amino acids.

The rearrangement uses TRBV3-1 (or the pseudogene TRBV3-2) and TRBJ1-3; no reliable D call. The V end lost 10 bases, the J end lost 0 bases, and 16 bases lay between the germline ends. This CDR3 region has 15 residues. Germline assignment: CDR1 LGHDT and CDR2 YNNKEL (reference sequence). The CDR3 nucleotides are TGTGCCACTGGACTGAACCCCTACTCTGGAAACACCATATATTTT. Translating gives CATGLNPYSGNTIYF.

In DNA form, the CDR3 reads TGTGCCAGCAGCCCCTGGACAGGGGGCGGGTACGAGCAGTACTTC. It is translated as CASSPWTGGGYEQYF. The chain combines TRBV7-2 with TRBJ2-7; 11 nucleotides line up with TRBD1. Germline values: CDR1 SGHTA, CDR2 FQGNSA. There are 15 residues in the CDR3. V was clipped by 5 bases and J by 4 bases; unmatched bases: 7.